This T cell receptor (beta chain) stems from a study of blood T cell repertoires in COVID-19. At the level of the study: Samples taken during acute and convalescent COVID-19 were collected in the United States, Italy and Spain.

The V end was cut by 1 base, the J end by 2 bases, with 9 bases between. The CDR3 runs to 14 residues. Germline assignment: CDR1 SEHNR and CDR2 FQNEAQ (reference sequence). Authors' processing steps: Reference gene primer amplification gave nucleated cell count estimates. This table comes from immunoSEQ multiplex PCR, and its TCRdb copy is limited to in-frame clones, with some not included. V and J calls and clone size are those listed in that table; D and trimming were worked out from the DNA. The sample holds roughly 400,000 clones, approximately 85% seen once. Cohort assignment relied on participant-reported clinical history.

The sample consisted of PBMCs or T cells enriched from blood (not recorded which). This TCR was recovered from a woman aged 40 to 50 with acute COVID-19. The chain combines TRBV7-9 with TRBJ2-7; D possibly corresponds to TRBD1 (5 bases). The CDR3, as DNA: TGTGCCAGCAGCTTAGGGGGCCAGGCCTACGAGCAGTACTTC. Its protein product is CASSLGGQAYEQYF.